The rows below give T cell receptor beta chains drawn from one sample of a study of control samples from healthy donors and cancer patients. Sequencing was performed with immunoSEQ multiplex PCR; in TCRdb, only in-frame clones are kept and a portion is missing. The table records 150,000 to 200,000 clones, around nine tenths of them present only once. Material: blood. Receptor source: a man younger than 40 in good health. CDR3s include the opening cysteine and the closing phenylalanine or tryptophan. D genes are given only for firm matches. Size is stated for part of the rows, as once, few or many counts, or as a class when the clone is expanded.

D,V,size,J,CDR3,DNA
NA,TRBV4-2,NA,TRBJ1-5,CASSQDPGGWNQPQHF,TGTGCCAGCAGCCAAGATCCGGGGGGGTGGAATCAGCCCCAGCATTTT
NA,TRBV19,NA,TRBJ1-5,CASRHPPTNQPQHF,TGTGCCAGTAGACACCCCCCGACAAATCAGCCCCAGCATTTT
TRBD1,TRBV24-1,NA,TRBJ1-1,CATSDSNRGRVDTEAFF,TGTGCCACCAGTGATTCGAACAGGGGGCGAGTTGACACTGAAGCTTTCTTT
NA,TRBV30,once,TRBJ2-7,CAWSVRGRSPSGEQYF,TGTGCCTGGAGTGTACGGGGGCGATCCCCCTCAGGAGAGCAGTACTTC
NA,TRBV7-2,once,TRBJ2-3,CASSFGPSQYF,TGTGCCAGTTCTTTTGGGCCTTCACAGTATTTT
NA,TRBV5-1,NA,TRBJ1-5,CASSLRGDLNQPQHF,TGCGCCAGCAGCTTGAGAGGGGACCTCAATCAGCCCCAGCATTTT
NA,TRBV9,NA,TRBJ1-1,CASSPSGATEAFF,TGTGCCAGCAGCCCTTCAGGGGCTACTGAAGCTTTCTTT
NA,TRBV28,NA,TRBJ2-1,CASSSGTNEQFF,TGTGCCAGCAGCTCCGGAACGAATGAGCAGTTCTTC
TRBD1,TRBV27,NA,TRBJ2-3,CAIRQGNEGTQYF,TGTGCCATCCGACAGGGGAATGAAGGTACGCAGTATTTT
NA,TRBV5-6,NA,TRBJ2-3,CASSLYSGRTSTDTQYF,TGTGCCAGCAGCTTGTATTCGGGGAGAACTAGCACAGATACGCAGTATTTT
NA,TRBV9,NA,TRBJ1-4,CASSPQGTVNEKLFF,TGTGCCAGCAGCCCCCAGGGTACCGTTAATGAAAAACTGTTTTTT
TRBD1,TRBV10-3,NA,TRBJ1-4,CAIRGQGNEKLFF,TGTGCCATCAGAGGACAGGGTAATGAAAAACTGTTTTTT